The T cell receptor beta chain described here comes from a study of cytomegalovirus exposure and HLA in healthy donors. The PCR was carried out with 60 Vbeta primers and 13 Jbeta primers. Using immunoSEQ multiplex PCR, the repertoire was profiled, and TCRdb retains in-frame clones only, with some absent. The sample holds around 62,000 clones; about three quarters are singletons and the top ten take about 5%. Trimming removed 11 bases from V and 9 bases from J, with 17 bases in between. The CDR3 consists of 12 residues. Looked up from germline, CDR1 is LNHDA and CDR2 is SQIVND (reference sequence). The sequence derives from a male donor in good health and CMV-seropositive. Sequences were obtained from PBMCs. V is TRBV19 and J is TRBJ2-1; weak D call: TRBD2 (6 bases). The CDR3 region is CASGGWLSEQFF. The CDR3 coding sequence is TGTGCCTCCGGGGGTTGGTTGTCTGAGCAGTTCTTC.